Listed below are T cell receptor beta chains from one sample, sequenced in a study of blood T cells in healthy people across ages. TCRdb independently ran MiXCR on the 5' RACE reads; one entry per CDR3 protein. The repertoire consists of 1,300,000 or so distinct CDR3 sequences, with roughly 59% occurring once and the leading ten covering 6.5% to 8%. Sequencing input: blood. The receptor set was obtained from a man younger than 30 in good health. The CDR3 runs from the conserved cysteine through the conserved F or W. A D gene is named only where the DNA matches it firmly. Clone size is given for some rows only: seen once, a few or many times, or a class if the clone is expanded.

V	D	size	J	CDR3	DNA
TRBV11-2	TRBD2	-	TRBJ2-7	CASSLYQLANYEQYF	TGTGCCAGCAGCTTATATCAACTAGCGAACTACGAGCAGTACTTC
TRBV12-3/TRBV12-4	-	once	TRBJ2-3	CASRIRGLPHVTQYF	TGTGCCAGCAGAATCCGGGGCCTACCCCACGTAACGCAGTATTTT
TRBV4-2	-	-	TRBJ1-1	CASSPRLLNTEAFF	TGTGCCAGCAGCCCTCGACTCTTGAACACTGAAGCTTTCTTT
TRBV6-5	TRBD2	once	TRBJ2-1	CASSVAGGWNEQFF	TGTGCCAGCAGTGTAGCGGGAGGATGGAATGAGCAGTTCTTC
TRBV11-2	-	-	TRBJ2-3	CASSQSNTDTQYF	TGTGCCAGCAGCCAAAGTAACACAGATACGCAGTATTTT
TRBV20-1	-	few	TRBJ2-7	CSAIPGPYSYEQYF	TGCAGTGCTATACCGGGACCCTACTCCTACGAGCAGTACTTC
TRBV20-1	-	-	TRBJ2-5	CSATGLAPKYQETQYF	TGCAGTGCTACGGGTTTAGCCCCTAAGTACCAAGAGACCCAGTACTTC
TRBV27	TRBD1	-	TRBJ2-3	CASRRPQGKMDTQYF	TGTGCCAGCAGAAGACCACAGGGGAAGATGGATACGCAGTATTTT
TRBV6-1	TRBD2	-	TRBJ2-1	CASPGSGTSGYNEQFF	TGTGCCAGCCCGGGGTCGGGGACTAGCGGCTACAATGAGCAGTTCTTC
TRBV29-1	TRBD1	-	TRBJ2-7	CSVKRQGAGEQYF	TGCAGCGTTAAACGCCAGGGGGCTGGGGAGCAGTACTTC
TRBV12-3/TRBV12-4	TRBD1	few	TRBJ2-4	CASSIQGGINIQYF	TGTGCCAGCAGTATACAGGGGGGTATTAACATTCAGTACTTC
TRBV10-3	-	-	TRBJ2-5	CAISKEGGETQYF	TGTGCCATCAGTAAGGAGGGAGGAGAGACCCAGTACTTC
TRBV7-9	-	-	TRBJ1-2	CASSLAGALGGYTF	TGTGCCAGCAGCCTTGCTGGGGCACTTGGTGGCTACACCTTC
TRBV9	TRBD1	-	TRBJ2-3	CASSEQGLGTDTQYF	TGTGCCAGCAGCGAACAGGGGTTAGGCACAGATACGCAGTATTTT
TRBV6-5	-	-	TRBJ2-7	CASSYRPRAGIWSSYEQYF	TGTGCCAGCAGTTACAGGCCCCGGGCCGGAATCTGGAGCTCCTACGAGCAGTACTTC
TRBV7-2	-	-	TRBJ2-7	CASSPQVLYEQYF	TGTGCCAGCAGTCCACAGGTACTCTACGAGCAGTACTTC
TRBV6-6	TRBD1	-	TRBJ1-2	CASSYSGTGDWGYTF	TGTGCCAGCAGTTACTCGGGGACAGGGGATTGGGGCTACACCTTC
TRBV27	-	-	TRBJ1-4	CASSLSYSDGEKLFF	TGTGCCAGCAGTTTATCTTACTCGGATGGTGAAAAACTGTTTTTT
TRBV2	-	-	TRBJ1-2	CASIGGSTNYGYTF	TGTGCCAGCATAGGCGGCAGCACCAACTATGGCTACACCTTC
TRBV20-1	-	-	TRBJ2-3	CSAMTGPTDTQYF	TGCAGTGCTATGACGGGACCCACAGATACGCAGTATTTT
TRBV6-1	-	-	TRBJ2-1	CASSELRTPEFF	TGTGCCAGCAGTGAATTGAGGACACCGGAGTTCTTC
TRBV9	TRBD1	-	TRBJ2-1	CASSVEDRVRYNEQFF	TGTGCCAGCAGCGTAGAGGACAGGGTGAGGTACAATGAGCAGTTCTTC
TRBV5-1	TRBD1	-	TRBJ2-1	CASSLGQECNEQFF	TGCGCCAGCAGCCTAGGACAGGAATGCAATGAGCAGTTCTTC
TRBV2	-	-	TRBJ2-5	CASSFDFVGTQYF	TGTGCCAGCAGCTTCGACTTCGTGGGGACCCAGTACTTC
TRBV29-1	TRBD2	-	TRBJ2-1	CTIALAGGPNEQFF	TGCACCATTGCTCTAGCGGGAGGCCCCAATGAGCAGTTCTTC
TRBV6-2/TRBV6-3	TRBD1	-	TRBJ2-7	CASSYPLTGSWSSYEQYF	TGTGCCAGCAGTTACCCTTTGACAGGGTCATGGAGCTCCTACGAGCAGTACTTC
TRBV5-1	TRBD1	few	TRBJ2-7	CASSDWTGKDEQYF	TGCGCCAGCAGTGACTGGACAGGCAAAGACGAGCAGTACTTC
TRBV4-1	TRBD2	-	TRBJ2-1	CASSQTGLAANEQFF	TGCGCCAGCAGCCAGACGGGACTAGCGGCAAATGAGCAGTTCTTC
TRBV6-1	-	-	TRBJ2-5	CASRTGTQNVQEETQYF	TGTGCCAGCAGAACCGGGACGCAGAACGTGCAGGAAGAGACCCAGTACTTC
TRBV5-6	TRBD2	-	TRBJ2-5	CASSSGTSVQETQYF	TGTGCCAGCAGCAGCGGGACTAGCGTACAAGAGACCCAGTACTTC
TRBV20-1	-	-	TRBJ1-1	CSARVRTLGYAFF	TGCAGTGCTAGAGTACGGACATTAGGGTACGCTTTCTTT
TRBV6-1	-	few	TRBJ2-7	CASSVAASLYEQYF	TGTGCCAGCAGTGTGGCAGCCTCCCTCTACGAGCAGTACTTC
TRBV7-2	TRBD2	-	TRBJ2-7	CASSSRRGRVGEQYF	TGTGCCAGCAGCTCCCGCCGGGGGAGGGTTGGCGAGCAGTACTTC
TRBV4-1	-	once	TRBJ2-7	CASSQGDAATYEQYF	TGCGCCAGCAGCCAAGGGGACGCGGCGACCTACGAGCAGTACTTC
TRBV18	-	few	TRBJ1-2	CASSPRGEGYGYTF	TGTGCCAGCTCACCCCGGGGGGAAGGCTATGGCTACACCTTC
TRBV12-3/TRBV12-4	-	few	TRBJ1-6	CASSLSRDSPLHF	TGTGCCAGCAGTCTCTCCAGGGATTCACCCCTCCACTTT
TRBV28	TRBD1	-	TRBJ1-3	CASSRGTEGNTIYF	TGTGCCAGCAGCCGTGGGACAGAGGGAAACACCATATATTTT
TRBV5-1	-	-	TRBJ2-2	CASGQPSLTGELFF	TGCGCCAGCGGCCAGCCTAGCCTCACCGGGGAGCTGTTTTTT
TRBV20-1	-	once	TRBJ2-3	CSARMGLVVGGPDTQYF	TGCAGTGCTAGAATGGGCCTCGTGGTAGGCGGGCCAGATACGCAGTATTTT